This TCR beta chain originates from a study of T-cell reconstitution after alpha-beta-depleted transplantation in children. A TCRbeta library incorporating unique molecular identifiers was prepared. TCRdb re-called the PCR reads with MiXCR, one entry per CDR3 protein. The table includes about a million distinct CDR3 sequences, about 29% detected once. Germline loops: CDR1 KGHSH, CDR2 LQKENI. J was trimmed by 6 bases and V by 5 bases; bases with no gene match: 10. This CDR3 contains 15 residues. A few counts support this clonotype. As yet, its antigen is unknown. Findings of the study overall: T-cell counts and diversity at one year post-transplant came mainly from newly produced T cells. Reportedly, roughly two months post-transplant, alpha-beta T cells arose from several hundred expanded graft clones. Where some patients showed high TCRbeta diversity at day 60, it came from recipient T cells and thymic progenitors that had survived.

The chain combines TRBV18 with TRBJ2-3; TRBD2 agrees at 8 bases. This specimen consisted of PBMCs, mostly from graft donor cells, obtained 360 days after TCRalphabeta/CD19-depleted stem cell transplant. The origin of this receptor is a boy less than two years old who had a stem cell transplant for SCID, so the T cells may come from the graft donor. CDR3 nucleotide sequence: TGTGCCAGCTCAATCCATTTAGCGGGGAGCGATACGCAGTATTTT. This encodes CASSIHLAGSDTQYF.